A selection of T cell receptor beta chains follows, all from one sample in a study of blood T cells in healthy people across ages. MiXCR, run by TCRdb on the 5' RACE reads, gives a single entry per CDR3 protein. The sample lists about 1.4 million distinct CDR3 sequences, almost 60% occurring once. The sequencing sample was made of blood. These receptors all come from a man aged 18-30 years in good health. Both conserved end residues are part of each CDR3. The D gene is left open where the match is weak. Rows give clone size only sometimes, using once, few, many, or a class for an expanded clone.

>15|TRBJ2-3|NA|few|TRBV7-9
TGTGCCAGCAGCCCGACCGGCCTGGTGGCAGATACGCAGTATTTT
CASSPTGLVADTQYF
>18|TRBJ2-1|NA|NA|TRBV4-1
TGCGCCAGCAGCCCGGCGGGCGGGTTACCGCAACAGGACAATGAGCAGTTCTTC
CASSPAGGLPQQDNEQFF
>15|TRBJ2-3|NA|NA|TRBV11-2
TGTGCCAGCACCTTTAAATTGGGGGCCACAGATACGCAGTATTTT
CASTFKLGATDTQYF
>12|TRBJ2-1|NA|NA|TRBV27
TGTGCCAGCAGTTTATCAACGCGGGAGCAGTTCTTC
CASSLSTREQFF
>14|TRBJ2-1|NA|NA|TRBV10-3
TGTGCCACCAGTGAGGGGGGGCTCGGCTGGGAGCAGTTCTTC
CATSEGGLGWEQFF
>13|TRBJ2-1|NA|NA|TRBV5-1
TGCGCCAGCAGCTTGGTTTTCTGGGATGAGCAGTTCTTC
CASSLVFWDEQFF
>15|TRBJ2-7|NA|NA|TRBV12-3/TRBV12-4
TGTGCCAGCAGTTTAGTTGAACAGGGTTCCTACGAGCAGTACTTC
CASSLVEQGSYEQYF
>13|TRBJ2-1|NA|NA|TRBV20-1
TGCAGTGTTTTGGGGGACTCATTCAATGAGCAGTTCTTC
CSVLGDSFNEQFF
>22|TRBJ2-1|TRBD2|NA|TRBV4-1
TGCGCCAGCGGCCAAGCCCGCGTACCCATAGTATCAAGCGGGACTCCCTACAATGAGCAGTTCTTC
CASGQARVPIVSSGTPYNEQFF
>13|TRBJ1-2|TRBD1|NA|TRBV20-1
TGCAGTGCTCCCACCGGGACAGGGAATCGCTACACCTTC
CSAPTGTGNRYTF
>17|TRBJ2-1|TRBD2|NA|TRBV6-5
TGTGCCAGCAGTACTATGATCGCCGGGACTAGCGGGAGAAAGCAGTTCTTC
CASSTMIAGTSGRKQFF
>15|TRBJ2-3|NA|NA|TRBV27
TGTGCCAGCAGTTTAAGGTCATCCATCACAGCTACGCAGTATTTT
CASSLRSSITATQYF
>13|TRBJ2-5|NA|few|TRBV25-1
TGTGCCAGCAGTGAAGTAGGCCAAGAGACCCAGTACTTC
CASSEVGQETQYF
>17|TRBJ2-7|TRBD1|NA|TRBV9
TGTGCCAGCAGCGCACGTATGGGACAGGGGGTCGGCTACGAGCAGTACTTC
CASSARMGQGVGYEQYF
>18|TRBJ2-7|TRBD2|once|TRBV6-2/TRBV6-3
TGTGCCAGCAGTGTACTCTCCGGGACTAGCGGGGTTTGGTACGAGCAGTACTTC
CASSVLSGTSGVWYEQYF
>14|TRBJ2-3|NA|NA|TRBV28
TGTGCCAGCAGTTTATTGACAGGCACAGATACGCAGTATTTT
CASSLLTGTDTQYF
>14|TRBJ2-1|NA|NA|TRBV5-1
TGCGCCAGCAGCGTAAAGACTTCCACAGGGGAGCAGTTCTTC
CASSVKTSTGEQFF
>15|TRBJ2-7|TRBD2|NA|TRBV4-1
TGCGCCAGCAGCCACCTTAGCGGGAAGGCCTACGAGCAGTACTTC
CASSHLSGKAYEQYF
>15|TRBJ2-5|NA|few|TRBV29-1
TGCAGCGTTGATGATACACGACATAGGGAAGAGACCCAGTACTTC
CSVDDTRHREETQYF
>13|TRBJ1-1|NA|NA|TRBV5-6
TGTGCCAGCAGCTGGGTCCGGGACACCGTTGCTTTCTTT
CASSWVRDTVAFF
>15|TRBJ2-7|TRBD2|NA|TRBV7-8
TGTGCCAGCAGCGGGGGGGAGGGAGTTGCCTACGAGCAGTACTTC
CASSGGEGVAYEQYF
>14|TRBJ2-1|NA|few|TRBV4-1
TGCGCCAGCAGCCACTCAGGGTCGGGCAATGAGCAGTTCTTC
CASSHSGSGNEQFF
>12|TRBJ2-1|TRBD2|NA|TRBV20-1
TGCAGTGCAAGAGAGGGAGGGGTAGGGCAGTTCTTC
CSAREGGVGQFF
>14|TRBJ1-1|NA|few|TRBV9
TGTGCCAGCAGCGAAGGGATTGTGAACACTGAAGCTTTCTTT
CASSEGIVNTEAFF
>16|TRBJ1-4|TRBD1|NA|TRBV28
TGTGCCAGCAGTTTAGGACAGGGGGCGCTGGATGAAAAACTGTTTTTT
CASSLGQGALDEKLFF
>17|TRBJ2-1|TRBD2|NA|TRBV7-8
TGTGCCAGCAGCCCTTATCCGCGGGGGGGATCCTACAATGAGCAGTTCTTC
CASSPYPRGGSYNEQFF
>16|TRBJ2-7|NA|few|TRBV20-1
TGCAGTGCTACCGGGACCGAAAAAATCGGAAACTACGAGCAGTACTTC
CSATGTEKIGNYEQYF
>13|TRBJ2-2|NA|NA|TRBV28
TGTGCCAGCAACAGGGATGACACCGGGGAGCTGTTTTTT
CASNRDDTGELFF
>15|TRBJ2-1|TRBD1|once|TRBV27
TGTGCCAGCACCTTCTCAGGGGGCCTCTTCAATGAGCAGTTCTTC
CASTFSGGLFNEQFF
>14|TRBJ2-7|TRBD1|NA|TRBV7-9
TGTGCCAGCAGCTCGAGGGACAGGGGCAATGAGCAGTACTTC
CASSSRDRGNEQYF
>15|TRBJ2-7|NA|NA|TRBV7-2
TGTGCCAGCAGTCTAGTAGGAGGAGAGAACTACGAGCAGTACTTC
CASSLVGGENYEQYF
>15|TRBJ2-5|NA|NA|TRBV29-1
TGCAGCGTTGAATGGCGTGGGGACATCGGAGAGACCCAGTACTTC
CSVEWRGDIGETQYF
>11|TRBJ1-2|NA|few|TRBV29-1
TGCAGCGCAACACTTAACTATGGCTACACCTTC
CSATLNYGYTF
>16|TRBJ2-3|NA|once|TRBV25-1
TGTGCCAGCATCACACCCCAGGGATTTAGCACAGATACGCAGTATTTT
CASITPQGFSTDTQYF
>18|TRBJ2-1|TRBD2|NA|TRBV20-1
TGCAGTGCCCTAGATAACAGCGGGAGAGGACCTTCCTACAATGAGCAGTTCTTC
CSALDNSGRGPSYNEQFF
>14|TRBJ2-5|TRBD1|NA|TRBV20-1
TGCAGTGCTAGACAAATCGGGACAGAAGAGACCCAGTACTTC
CSARQIGTEETQYF
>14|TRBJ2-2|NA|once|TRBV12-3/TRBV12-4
TGTGCCAGCAAAGCCCTCGGGAACACCGGGGAGCTGTTTTTT
CASKALGNTGELFF
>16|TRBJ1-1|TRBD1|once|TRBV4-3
TGCGCCAGCAGCCATACACAGGGGGTGCTGGACACTGAAGCTTTCTTT
CASSHTQGVLDTEAFF
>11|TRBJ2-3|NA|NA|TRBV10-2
TGCGCCAGCAGTGAGGGGAGTACGCAGTATTTT
CASSEGSTQYF
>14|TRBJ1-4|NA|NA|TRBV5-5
TGTGCCAGCAGCTTGGATCTGGGCTATGAAAAACTGTTTTTT
CASSLDLGYEKLFF
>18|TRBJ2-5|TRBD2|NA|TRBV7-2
TGTGCCAGCAGCTTGGCTTTTTCCATGACTAGCGGCCAAGAGACCCAGTACTTC
CASSLAFSMTSGQETQYF
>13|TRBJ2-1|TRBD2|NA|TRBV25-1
TGTGCCAGCAGCGGGAGGTCGCACAATGAGCAGTTCTTC
CASSGRSHNEQFF
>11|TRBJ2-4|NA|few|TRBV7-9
TGTGCCAGCAGCCGGGCGAACATTCAGTACTTC
CASSRANIQYF
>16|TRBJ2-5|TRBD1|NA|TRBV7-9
TGTGCCAGCAGCCCAAAAGGGACAGGGATCCAAGAGACCCAGTACTTC
CASSPKGTGIQETQYF
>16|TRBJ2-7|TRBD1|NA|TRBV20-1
TGCAGTGCTATCCCCCGTCAGGGGGCGCAGTACCACGAGCAGTACTTC
CSAIPRQGAQYHEQYF
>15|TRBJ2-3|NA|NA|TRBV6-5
TGTGCCAGCACCCAGGGTAGGAGCTGGGCAGATACGCAGTATTTT
CASTQGRSWADTQYF
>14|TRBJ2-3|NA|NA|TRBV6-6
TGTGCCACTCGACGGGACTTGTCGGGAGATACGCAGTATTTT
CATRRDLSGDTQYF
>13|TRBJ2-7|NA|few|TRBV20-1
TGCAGTGCTCCTCCCCCCAACAGGGACGAGCAGTACTTC
CSAPPPNRDEQYF
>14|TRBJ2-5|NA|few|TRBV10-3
TGTGCCATCAGTGAGTCGTCGTCTGTTCAGACCCAGTACTTC
CAISESSSVQTQYF
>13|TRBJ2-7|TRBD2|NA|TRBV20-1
TGCAGTGCCCGACCAGCGGGAGGGTACGAGCAGTACTTC
CSARPAGGYEQYF
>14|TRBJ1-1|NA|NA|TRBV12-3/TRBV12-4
TGTGCCAGCAGGGGAGGGACGTGGAACACTGAAGCTTTCTTT
CASRGGTWNTEAFF
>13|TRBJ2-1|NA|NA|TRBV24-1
TGTGCCACCAGTGAAGACAGATACAATGAGCAGTTCTTC
CATSEDRYNEQFF
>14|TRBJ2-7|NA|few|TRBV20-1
TGCAGTGCCGCAAGGGACAATGCCCCTTACGAGCAGTACTTC
CSAARDNAPYEQYF